The 27 T cell receptor beta chains below all came from one sample that was sequenced in a study of identical twins. TCRdb re-called the 5' RACE reads through MiXCR, storing one row per CDR3 protein. There are hundreds of thousands of distinct CDR3 sequences in the sample; approximately 25% occur only once, and roughly 3% lies in the top ten. The sample was also reused in another study, on T cells expressing NK-cell markers.

The sample taken for sequencing was CD4+ T cells sorted from blood. These receptors were collected from a woman aged 18-35 years in good health.

The sample holds many counts of this clonotype. The V call is TRBV12-3 or TRBV12-4, the J call TRBJ2-1, with D hard to call. With 4 bases removed from V and 4 bases from J, the gap between germline ends came to 8 bases. The CDR3 consists of 13 residues. The CDR3 loop is CASSSTLYNEQFF. The CDR3 nucleotides read TGTGCCAGCAGTTCGACCCTTTACAATGAGCAGTTCTTC.

This clonotype was counted many times. The J gene is TRBJ2-1, the V gene TRBV9; no reliable D call. V was trimmed by 1 base and J by 1 base, leaving 9 bases between them. The V gene's germline CDR1 is SGDLS and CDR2 YYNGEE. This CDR3 has 15 residues. CDR3 residues: CASSVQVTSYNEQFF. CDR3 in DNA: TGTGCCAGCAGCGTACAGGTCACTTCCTACAATGAGCAGTTCTTC.

In its sample, this clonotype was seen a few times. This rearrangement joins TRBV10-2 to TRBJ2-4, with 9 positions matching TRBD1. J lost 7 bases, V lost 6 bases, and 10 bases had no gene match. Germline V CDR1 and CDR2: WSHSY, SAAADI. The CDR3 has 15 residues. The CDR3 DNA sequence: TGCGCCAGCAGCCCCTCCGGGACAGGGACCAACATTCAGTACTTC. Translated: CASSPSGTGTNIQYF.

The genes are TRBV20-1 and TRBJ2-3, with D tentatively TRBD2 (6 bases). V lost 0 bases, J lost 10 bases, and 11 bases lay in between. There are 12 residues in the CDR3. Germline V gene lookup returns CDR1 DFQATT and CDR2 SNEGSKA (reference sequence). The CDR3 nucleotides are TGCAGTGCTAGAGATGGGGTAGCGGCGCAGTATTTT. Translated, it gives CSARDGVAAQYF.

This clonotype has more than one count but fewer than ten. The chain carries TRBV12-3 or TRBV12-4 and TRBJ2-2; 11 positions agree with TRBD2. This CDR3 contains 15 residues. V trimming: 5 bases; J trimming: 5 bases; junction bases outside the gene matches: 4. For the CDR3, the DNA is TGTGCCAGCAGTGCTACTAGCGGGAGAACCGGGGAGCTGTTTTTT. Protein sequence: CASSATSGRTGELFF.

The chain employs TRBV7-2 and TRBJ2-1, with D perhaps TRBD2 (5 bases). Trimming removed 5 bases from V and 10 bases from J, with 21 bases in between. Per germline, CDR1 SGHTA and CDR2 FQGNSA. This CDR3 has 15 residues. The CDR3 bases are TGTGCCAGCAGCAAAAGGGCAGCCCGAGGGAACGAGCAGTTCTTC. Translating it yields CASSKRAARGNEQFF. The variable domain in full, with the rest retrieved from reference TRBV7-2 and TRBJ2-1, is GAGVSQSPSNKVTEKGKDVELRCDPISGHTALYWYRQSLGQGLEFLIYFQGNSAPDKSGLPSDRFSAERTGGSVSTLTIQRTQQEDSAVYLCASSKRAARGNEQFFGPGTRLTVL.

This clonotype came up a few times. This chain uses TRBV5-1 with TRBJ2-5; D gene uncertain. This CDR3 has 13 amino acids. CDR1 and CDR2 from the germline V gene are SGHRS and YFSETQ. V lost 1 base, J lost 3 bases, and 7 bases lay in between. As DNA, the CDR3 is TGCGCCAGCAGCTTGACACCTGAAGAGACCCAGTACTTC. This codes for CASSLTPEETQYF.

The rearrangement uses TRBV12-3 or TRBV12-4 and TRBJ1-3; 9 positions match TRBD1. The CDR3 totals 16 residues. Trimming cost V 5 bases and J 2 bases; bases outside gene matches: 7. The CDR3 sequence: CASSPNRGRAGNTIYF. The CDR3 DNA reads TGTGCCAGCAGTCCCAACAGGGGGCGAGCTGGAAACACCATATATTTT.

The chain carries TRBV6-1 and TRBJ1-5; TRBD1 agrees at 8 bases. This CDR3 is built from 16 residues. The ends lost 7 bases at V and 6 bases at J; junction bases unmatched: 14. CDR1 is MNHNS, CDR2 SASEGT, per germline. CDR3: CASKQTRTGRFQPQHF. In DNA, the CDR3 is TGTGCCAGCAAACAGACCCGGACAGGGAGATTTCAGCCCCAGCATTTT.

V usage is TRBV6-5 and J usage is TRBJ1-1, with 7 bases that match TRBD1. The germline V gene encodes CDR1 MNHEY and CDR2 SVGAGI. Trimming at V came to 2 bases and at J to 7 bases, leaving 4 bases not matched to a gene. CDR3 length: 13 residues. In nucleotides, the CDR3 is TGTGCCAGCAGTTACGACTGGACAGGTGAAGCTTTCTTT. Translated, it gives CASSYDWTGEAFF.

The chain couples TRBV12-3 or TRBV12-4 to TRBJ2-3, with a tentative D call TRBD2 (5 bases). The germline V and J ends were trimmed by 4 bases and 5 bases, with 10 bases remaining between them. The CDR3 extends over 13 amino acids. The CDR3 here is CASSWETVDTQYF. DNA of the CDR3: TGTGCCAGCAGTTGGGAGACGGTAGATACGCAGTATTTT.

V gene TRBV10-3 combines with J gene TRBJ1-2; possible D gene TRBD1, 5 bases. Germline V CDR1 and CDR2: ENHRY, SYGVKD. The length of the CDR3 is 14 residues. V was trimmed by 6 bases and J by 5 bases, leaving 16 bases between them. CDR3: CAISEFQGLYGYTF. In nucleotides, the CDR3 is TGTGCCATCAGCGAATTTCAGGGTTTGTATGGCTACACCTTC.

The rearrangement uses TRBV27 and TRBJ2-3; 9 positions match TRBD1. The CDR3 consists of 16 residues. Germline CDR1 is MNHEY and CDR2 is SMNVEV (reference sequence). The V and J ends lost 4 bases and 6 bases, in that order; junction bases with no gene match: 11. CDR3 region: CASSSGLGQGDDTQYF. The CDR3 DNA sequence: TGTGCCAGCAGTTCGGGGTTGGGACAGGGTGACGATACGCAGTATTTT.

The sample holds a few counts of this clonotype. The V call is TRBV20-1, the J call TRBJ2-1, with D possibly TRBD2 on 6 matching bases. The CDR3 runs 13 residues. Germline lookup yields CDR1 DFQATT and CDR2 SNEGSKA (reference sequence). V was pared by 5 bases and J by 5 bases, with 13 bases between. The CDR3 DNA reads as TGCAGTGCTCACGGGACTCCCCACAATGAGCAGTTCTTC. Translation gives CSAHGTPHNEQFF.

The CDR3 is CASRYGTYEQYF. The CDR3 nucleotides are TGTGCCAGCAGATACGGGACCTACGAGCAGTACTTC. This chain links TRBV7-2 with TRBJ2-7, with D possibly being TRBD2 (5 bases). V lost 6 bases, J lost 2 bases, and 8 bases lay in between. CDR1 and CDR2 from the germline V gene are SGHTA and FQGNSA. The CDR3 is 12 amino acids.

This clonotype was seen at least ten times. The chain has TRBV20-1 and TRBJ2-1; TRBD2 aligns across 10 bases. The CDR3 is 14 amino acids. V shed 4 bases, J shed 5 bases, and the junction held 5 bases outside the gene matches. Per the germline V gene, CDR1 is DFQATT and CDR2 is SNEGSKA (reference sequence). In DNA, the CDR3 is TGCAGTGCTACAAGCGGGAGGGGTAACAATGAGCAGTTCTTC. Amino acids: CSATSGRGNNEQFF.

This clonotype came up a few times. The CDR3 DNA sequence: TGTGCCAGCAGTGAATTGAGCGGGCCAGGTACCCAGTACTTC. This sequence encodes CASSELSGPGTQYF. The genes are TRBV25-1 and TRBJ2-5; the D gene is possibly TRBD2 (6 bases). The CDR3 is made up of 14 amino acids. The V gene's germline CDR1 is MGHDK and CDR2 SYGVNS. The V end was cut by 1 base, the J end by 8 bases, with 14 bases between.

A few counts support this clonotype. The rearrangement joins TRBV11-3 to TRBJ2-3; D is ambiguous. Trimming removed 3 bases from V and 4 bases from J, with 8 bases in between. The CDR3 consists of 13 residues. Germline-derived CDR1 and CDR2 are SGHNT and YENEEA. The CDR3 coding sequence is TGTGCCAGCAGCTTCGAGTCGTCAGATACGCAGTATTTT. Its translation: CASSFESSDTQYF.

This clonotype has ten or more counts. V is TRBV5-1 and J is TRBJ2-1, with a tentative D call TRBD2 (6 bases). This CDR3 comprises 15 residues. V was cut by 1 base and J by 6 bases, with 14 bases left in between. In germline, CDR1 is SGHRS, CDR2 YFSETQ. The CDR3 DNA reads as TGCGCCAGCAGCTTGTTTCAGTCAGCGGGCAATGAGCAGTTCTTC. Protein: CASSLFQSAGNEQFF.

In its sample, this clonotype ranks as medium-sized. The chain joins TRBV29-1 to TRBJ2-3; 8 positions agree with TRBD2. Germline CDR1 and CDR2: SQVTM and ANQGSEA. Trimming removed 4 bases from V and 0 bases from J; junction bases left unmatched: 6. The CDR3 contains 15 residues. The DNA of the CDR3 is TGCAGCGTTGTGGTAGCGGGACCCAGCACAGATACGCAGTATTTT. This encodes CSVVVAGPSTDTQYF.

The chain uses TRBV12-3 or TRBV12-4 and TRBJ2-5; no definite D call. This CDR3 spans 15 amino acids. Trimming took 5 bases from V and 1 from J, leaving 14 bases between them. CDR3: CASSPPVGTQETQYF. CDR3 bases: TGTGCCAGCAGTCCCCCCGTGGGCACCCAAGAGACCCAGTACTTC.

V usage is TRBV12-3 or TRBV12-4 and J usage is TRBJ2-5; D remains ambiguous. The germline V and J ends were trimmed by 1 base and 5 bases, with 8 bases remaining between them. The CDR3 is made up of 13 amino acids. CDR3 sequence reads: CASSLVSPETQYF. The CDR3 nucleotides are TGTGCCAGCAGTTTAGTCAGTCCGGAGACCCAGTACTTC.

This clonotype has just a few counts. V usage is TRBV5-1 and J usage is TRBJ2-1, with 12 positions matching TRBD2. V shed 3 bases and J 0 bases; nucleotides not matched to a gene: 13. The CDR3 is 20 amino acids. In germline, CDR1 is SGHRS, CDR2 YFSETQ. The CDR3 reads CASSYYPGLAGPSSYNEQFF. CDR3 coding DNA: TGCGCCAGCAGCTATTATCCGGGACTAGCGGGTCCAAGCTCCTACAATGAGCAGTTCTTC.

V usage is TRBV5-4 and J usage is TRBJ2-3, with 7 bases aligning to TRBD1. V gave up 4 bases and J gave up 4 bases; unmatched junction bases: 6. The CDR3 runs 14 residues. Germline values: CDR1 SGHNT, CDR2 YYREEE (reference sequence). The DNA for the CDR3 is TGTGCCAGCAGCATGGACAGGTACTCAGATACGCAGTATTTT. It translates to CASSMDRYSDTQYF.

The chain couples TRBV7-2 to TRBJ2-5; D is ambiguous. This CDR3 is 13 amino acids long. The germline gives CDR1 SGHTA, CDR2 FQGNSA. The V and J ends lost 3 bases and 0 bases respectively, with 5 bases between them. The CDR3 sequence: CASSLVYQETQYF. For the CDR3, the DNA is TGTGCCAGCAGCTTGGTGTACCAAGAGACCCAGTACTTC.

The DNA for the CDR3 is TGTGCCAGCAGCTTAGATTCGTTGGGAGGAGGGAGGGGCAATGAGCAGTTCTTC. This gives the protein CASSLDSLGGGRGNEQFF. The gene calls are TRBV11-2 and TRBJ2-1; 7 positions match TRBD2. Losses at the gene ends were 0 bases for V and 6 bases for J; bases not matched to a gene: 14. The length of the CDR3 is 18 residues. Germline lookup yields CDR1 SGHAT and CDR2 FQNNGV.

This chain uses TRBV20-1 with TRBJ1-5, with D perhaps matching TRBD1 (5 bases). Germline CDR1 DFQATT, CDR2 SNEGSKA (reference sequence). This CDR3 has 13 residues. Trimming pared 1 base from V and 10 bases from J, leaving 14 bases between. The chain's CDR3 is CSARGGGGGPQHF. The CDR3 coding sequence is TGCAGTGCTAGAGGGGGCGGGGGGGGTCCCCAGCATTTT.